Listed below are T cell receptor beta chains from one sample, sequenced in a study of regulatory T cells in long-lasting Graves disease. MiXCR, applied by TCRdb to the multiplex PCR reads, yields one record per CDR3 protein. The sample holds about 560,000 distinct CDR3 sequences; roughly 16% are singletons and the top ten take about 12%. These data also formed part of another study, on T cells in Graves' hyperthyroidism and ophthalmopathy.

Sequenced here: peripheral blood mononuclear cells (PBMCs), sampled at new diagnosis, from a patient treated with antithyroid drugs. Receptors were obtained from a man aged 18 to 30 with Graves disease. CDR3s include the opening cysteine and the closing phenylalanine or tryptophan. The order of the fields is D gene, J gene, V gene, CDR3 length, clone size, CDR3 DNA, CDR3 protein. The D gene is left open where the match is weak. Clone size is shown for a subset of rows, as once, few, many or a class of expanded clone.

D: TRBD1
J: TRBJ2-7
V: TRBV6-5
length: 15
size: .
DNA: TGTGCCAGCAGATACAGGGGATACGTGGACTACGAGCAGTACTTC
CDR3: CASRYRGYVDYEQYF

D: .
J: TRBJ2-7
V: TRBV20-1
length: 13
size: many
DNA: TGCAGTGCTCTAGGACAAATTGCCTACGAGCAGTACTTC
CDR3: CSALGQIAYEQYF

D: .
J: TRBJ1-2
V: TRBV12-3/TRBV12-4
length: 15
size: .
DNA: TGTGCCAGCAGTTTTTGGACCGGGACATTGGATGGCTACACCTTC
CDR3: CASSFWTGTLDGYTF

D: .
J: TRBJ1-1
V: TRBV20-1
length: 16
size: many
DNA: TGCAGTGCTCTCCAACGACGACACAATCAGAACACTGAAGCTTTCTTT
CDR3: CSALQRRHNQNTEAFF

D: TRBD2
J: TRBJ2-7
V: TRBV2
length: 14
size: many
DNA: TGTGCCAGCAGTTGGACTAGCGGTAAGAACGAGCAGTACTTC
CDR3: CASSWTSGKNEQYF

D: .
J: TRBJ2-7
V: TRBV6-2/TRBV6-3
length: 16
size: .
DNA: TGTGCCAGCAGCCTAAAGGGGGGGTCCCCTTTCTACGAGCAGTACTTC
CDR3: CASSLKGGSPFYEQYF

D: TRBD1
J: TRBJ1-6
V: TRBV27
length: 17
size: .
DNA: TGTGCCAGCAGAGACGGGACAGGGCTTCATTTTCGATCACCCCTCCACTTT
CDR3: CASRDGTGLHFRSPLHF

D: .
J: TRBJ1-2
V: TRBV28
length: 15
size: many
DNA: TGTGCCAGCACCTTGACCGGGACATATAACTATGGCTACACCTTC
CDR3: CASTLTGTYNYGYTF

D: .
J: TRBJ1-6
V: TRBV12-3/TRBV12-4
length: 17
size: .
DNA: TGTGCCAGCAGTTTAGGGAGTGGGAGCTCCTATAATTCACCCCTCCACTTT
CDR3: CASSLGSGSSYNSPLHF

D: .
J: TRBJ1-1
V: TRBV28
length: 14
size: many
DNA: TGTGCCAGCAGTCGAGGGCCGGAGGGCACTGAAGCTTTCTTT
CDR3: CASSRGPEGTEAFF

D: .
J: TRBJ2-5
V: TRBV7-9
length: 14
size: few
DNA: TGTGCCAGCAGCGACTACAGGGACGTGGAGACCCAGTACTTC
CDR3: CASSDYRDVETQYF

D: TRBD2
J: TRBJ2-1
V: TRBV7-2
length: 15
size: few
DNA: TGTGCCAGCAGCTTAGCCAGCGGGAGGGCCGATGAGCAGTTCTTC
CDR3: CASSLASGRADEQFF

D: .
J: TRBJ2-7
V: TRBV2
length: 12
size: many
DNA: TGTGCCAGCAGGAGGGGGGGGTACGAGCAGTACTTC
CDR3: CASRRGGYEQYF

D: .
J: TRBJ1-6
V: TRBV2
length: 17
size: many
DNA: TGTGCCAGCAGTCGAGGGTCCTCGGCGGTCCTTAATTCACCCCTCCACTTT
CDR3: CASSRGSSAVLNSPLHF

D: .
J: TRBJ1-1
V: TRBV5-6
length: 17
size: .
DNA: TGTGCCAGCAGCTTGGGACCCCCGACAGCACAGAACACTGAAGCTTTCTTT
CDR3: CASSLGPPTAQNTEAFF

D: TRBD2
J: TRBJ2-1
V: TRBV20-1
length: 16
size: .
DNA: TGCAGTGCTAGCGGACTAGCGGGAGAATCAGTGAATGAGCAGTTCTTC
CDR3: CSASGLAGESVNEQFF

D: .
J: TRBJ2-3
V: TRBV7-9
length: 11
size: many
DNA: TGTGCCAGCGGCCTAACAGATACGCAGTATTTT
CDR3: CASGLTDTQYF

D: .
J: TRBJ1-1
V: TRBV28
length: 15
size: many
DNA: TGTGCCAGCAGTTGGACTCGGGTCTCATACACTGAAGCTTTCTTT
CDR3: CASSWTRVSYTEAFF

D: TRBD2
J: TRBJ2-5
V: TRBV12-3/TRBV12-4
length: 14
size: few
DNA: TGTGCCAGCAGTCAAGGACTAGTCCCAGAGACCCAGTACTTC
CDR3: CASSQGLVPETQYF

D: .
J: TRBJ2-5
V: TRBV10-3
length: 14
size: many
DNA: TGTGCCTCCCACTGGGACGGTACCCAAGAGACCCAGTACTTC
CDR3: CASHWDGTQETQYF